The rows below give T cell receptor beta chains drawn from one sample of a study of shared clonotypes between healthy human individuals. The data were produced by immunoSEQ multiplex PCR, yet TCRdb's version contains in-frame clones alone and is incomplete. Of hundreds of thousands of clones in the sample, around 78% were seen once. Sequences were obtained from memory CD4+ T cells sorted from blood. The receptors here all came from a woman aged 25 to 45 in good health. CDR3s include the opening cysteine and the closing phenylalanine or tryptophan. D genes are given only for firm matches. The size entry is marked missing in some rows and otherwise reads once, few, many or a size class.

>.|once|TRBV29-1|TRBJ1-5
TGCAGCGTTGGGGAGGTAGACCAGCCCCAGCATTTT
CSVGEVDQPQHF
>.|.|TRBV28|TRBJ2-1
TGTGCCAGCAGCCTAAGAGGGGGGTTGAATGAGCAGTTCTTC
CASSLRGGLNEQFF
>.|.|TRBV6-1|TRBJ1-5
TGTGCCAGCATGAGGGGTAGTAGCAATCAGCCCCAGCATTTT
CASMRGSSNQPQHF
>.|.|TRBV6-5|TRBJ1-5
TGTGCCAGCGGCAGGGAGGGCAATCAGCCCCAGCATTTT
CASGREGNQPQHF
>.|.|TRBV2|TRBJ2-7
TGTGCCAGCAGGTTCAGTGGGGACCCACTCCGATTTCCTACATACGAGCAGTACTTC
CASRFSGDPLRFPTYEQYF
>.|few|TRBV5-1|TRBJ1-1
TGCGCCAGCAGCTTGGCACAGGTGGGGACTGAAGCTTTCTTT
CASSLAQVGTEAFF
>TRBD2|few|TRBV7-9|TRBJ2-2
TGTGCCATCAAGACTAGCGGGAGCATCAACACCGGGGAGCTGTTTTTT
CAIKTSGSINTGELFF
>TRBD1|.|TRBV7-6|TRBJ2-2
TGTGCCAGCAGCTTAGGGTCAGGGGGCACCGGGGAGCTGTTTTTT
CASSLGSGGTGELFF
>.|.|TRBV7-6|TRBJ2-2
TGTGCCAGCAGCTCAAGACAGGTGAACACCGGGGAGCTGTTTTTT
CASSSRQVNTGELFF
>.|.|TRBV5-4|TRBJ1-1
TGTGCCAGCAGCTTGGTTCATCTGAACACTGAAGCTTTCTTT
CASSLVHLNTEAFF
>.|.|TRBV11-2|TRBJ2-3
TGTGCCAGCAGCCCGCCCCCCAGCACAGATACGCAGTATTTT
CASSPPPSTDTQYF
>.|.|TRBV4-1|TRBJ1-3
TGCGCCAGCAGCCAAGGGGGGGCGATTGGAAACACCATATATTTT
CASSQGGAIGNTIYF
>TRBD2|.|TRBV11-2|TRBJ2-1
TGTGCCAGCAGCTTAGCCGGCGGGGGCTCCTACAATGAGCAGTTCTTC
CASSLAGGGSYNEQFF
>.|.|TRBV7-9|TRBJ1-2
TGTGCCAGCAGCTCAACCCAGGGGACGGGAGGCTACACCTTC
CASSSTQGTGGYTF
>TRBD2|.|TRBV28|TRBJ2-3
TGTGCCAGTGGGGGGACTAGCGGTACCCATACGCAGTATTTT
CASGGTSGTHTQYF
>.|.|TRBV6-1|TRBJ1-2
TGTGCCAGCCGGCGGCACGCGGAGGTTGGCCGGGGCTACACCTTC
CASRRHAEVGRGYTF
>.|.|TRBV7-9|TRBJ1-1
TGTGCCAGCAGCTTCGACCGGGACGCCAGTGAAGCTTTCTTT
CASSFDRDASEAFF
>.|few|TRBV6-4|TRBJ1-1
TGTGCCAGCAGTGACTTTTGGGAATCCACTGAAGCTTTCTTT
CASSDFWESTEAFF
>.|few|TRBV27|TRBJ2-7
TGTGCCAGCAGTTATGGCGGCAGCACCTATTACGAGCAGTACTTC
CASSYGGSTYYEQYF
>TRBD2|.|TRBV5-1|TRBJ2-1
TGCGCCAGCAGCCCGGGGCTAGCGGTAAGAGATGAGCAGTTCTTC
CASSPGLAVRDEQFF
>TRBD1|.|TRBV6-1|TRBJ1-5
TGTGCCACCTGGGGGACAGGGGGCGGCCAGCCCCAGCATTTT
CATWGTGGGQPQHF
>TRBD2|few|TRBV28|TRBJ2-6
TGTGCCAGCAGTAAGTCCAGGGCGGGAGGCAGGCAGCGCTCTGGGGCCAACGTCCTGACTTTC
CASSKSRAGGRQRSGANVLTF
>.|.|TRBV30|TRBJ1-4
TGTGCCTGGAGTGTACATGGGGGTGAAAAACTGTTTTTT
CAWSVHGGEKLFF
>.|.|TRBV16|TRBJ1-2
TGTGCCAGCAGCCAGCGGGACGGGCCAAAGGACTATGGCTACACCTTC
CASSQRDGPKDYGYTF
>.|.|TRBV28|TRBJ2-1
TGTGCCAGCAGTTTATACAGGTCCGGCGATGAGCAGTTCTTC
CASSLYRSGDEQFF
>.|.|TRBV18|TRBJ2-1
TGTGCCAGCTCACCAGACAGGAGTTACAATGAGCAGTTCTTC
CASSPDRSYNEQFF
>.|.|TRBV2|TRBJ1-1
TGTGCCAGCAGTGAAGCCTGGAACACTGAAGCTTTCTTT
CASSEAWNTEAFF
>.|.|TRBV5-1|TRBJ1-5
TGCGCCAGCAGCTTGAGACAAGGCCGATCGTTCCTGCCCCAGCATTTT
CASSLRQGRSFLPQHF
>.|.|TRBV10-3|TRBJ2-1
TGTGCCATCAGCTTAGAGCAGGGCAATGAGCAGTTCTTC
CAISLEQGNEQFF
>.|.|TRBV5-4|TRBJ2-7
TGTGCCAGCAGGAAGGGCCCCCAAGGGAGCTACGAGCAGTACTTC
CASRKGPQGSYEQYF
>.|few|TRBV25-1|TRBJ2-7
TGTGCCAGCAGTCCGAAGGCGGGCGGCTCCTACGAGCAGTACTTC
CASSPKAGGSYEQYF
>TRBD2|.|TRBV15|TRBJ2-1
TGTGCCACCAGCTACCGGACTAGCGCAGGCTCCTACAATGAGCAGTTCTTC
CATSYRTSAGSYNEQFF
>.|few|TRBV6-5|TRBJ2-5
TGTGCCAGCAGTTACTCCGCTACGGTAGAGACCCAGTACTTC
CASSYSATVETQYF
>TRBD1|once|TRBV28|TRBJ1-1
TGTGCCAGCAGAGGACAGGGCTCTGAAGCTTTCTTT
CASRGQGSEAFF
>.|.|TRBV2|TRBJ2-5
TGTGCCAGCAGTGAATTAATGGGACAAGAGACCCAGTACTTC
CASSELMGQETQYF
>.|.|TRBV5-5|TRBJ1-2
TGTGCCAGCAGCTTGGTCGACGGAGCTAACTATGGCTACACCTTC
CASSLVDGANYGYTF
>.|.|TRBV11-2|TRBJ2-7
TGTGCCAGCAGCTGGGACTCCTACGAGCAGTACTTC
CASSWDSYEQYF
>.|.|TRBV5-6|TRBJ1-1
TGTGCCAGCAGCTTGGGGTTCATGAACACTGAAGCTTTCTTT
CASSLGFMNTEAFF
>.|.|TRBV4-2|TRBJ2-7
TGTGCCAGCAGTCGTTGGGGGGGGCTCTCCTACGAGCAGTACTTC
CASSRWGGLSYEQYF
>.|.|TRBV28|TRBJ1-5
TGTGCCAGCAGTTCCCCGGGGGGGCTCTCGTCGTCCCAGCATTTT
CASSSPGGLSSSQHF
>.|few|TRBV25-1|TRBJ2-7
TGTGCCAGCAGTGTAGTCGGATACTACGAGCAGTACTTC
CASSVVGYYEQYF
>TRBD2|.|TRBV5-1|TRBJ2-7
TGCGCCAGCAGCTTGTCCCCTAGCGGGTTGGGCTACGAGCAGTACTTC
CASSLSPSGLGYEQYF
>.|.|TRBV27|TRBJ1-6
TGTGCCAGCAGTGCTCAGAATTCACCCCTCCACTTT
CASSAQNSPLHF
>.|few|TRBV2|TRBJ1-2
TGTGCCAGCAGTCCGGGAACGTCAACGGGTGGCTACACCTTC
CASSPGTSTGGYTF
>TRBD1|.|TRBV5-1|TRBJ2-3
TGCGCCAGCAGCTTGGTGTCGGTGGGACAGGGGGCAAATACGCAGTATTTT
CASSLVSVGQGANTQYF
>.|.|TRBV30|TRBJ2-2
TGTGCCTGGAGTGTAGGGGTACTGGACACCGGGGAGCTGTTTTTT
CAWSVGVLDTGELFF
>.|.|TRBV28|TRBJ1-3
TGTGCCAGCAACGTCCGAGGTGGAAACACCATATATTTT
CASNVRGGNTIYF